This entry features one T cell receptor (beta chain) sequence. The target antigen is unknown. The junction departs from the called germline gene at one end, perhaps through a read error. Random hexamers were used to reverse transcribe an amount of roughly 0.45 to 1 ug RNA. TCRdb reanalysed the immunoSEQ multiplex PCR reads using MiXCR and keeps one entry per CDR3 protein. Of 69,000 or so distinct CDR3 sequences in the sample, just under 95% were seen once. While serving as controls, healthy donors were matched for age and sex. This record belongs to a study of CD8 T cells in Susac syndrome. Germline values: CDR1 SGDLS, CDR2 YYNGEE. The CDR3 contains 15 residues. Study-level findings and limits: In its TCR sequencing and HLA analysis, the study acknowledged that the number of individuals was relatively small.

The TCR was taken from a human donor in good health. Sequencing was done on a sample of CD8+ T cells from PBMCs. The chain links TRBV9 to TRBJ2-1, with TRBD1 matching over 9 bases. This chain's CDR3 is CASTVDGTGFNEQFF. DNA of the CDR3: TGTGCCAGCACCGTAGATGGGACAGGGTTCAATGAGCAGTTCTTC.